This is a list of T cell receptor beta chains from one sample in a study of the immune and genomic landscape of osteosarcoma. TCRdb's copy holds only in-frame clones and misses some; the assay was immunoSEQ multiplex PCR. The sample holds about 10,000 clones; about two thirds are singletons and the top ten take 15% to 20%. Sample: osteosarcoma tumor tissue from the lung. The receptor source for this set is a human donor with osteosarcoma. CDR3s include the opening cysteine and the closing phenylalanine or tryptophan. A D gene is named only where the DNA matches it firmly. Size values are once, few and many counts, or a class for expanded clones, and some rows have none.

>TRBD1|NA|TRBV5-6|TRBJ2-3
TGTGCCAGCAGCCGGGACAGAGGGGCAGATACGCAGTATTTT
CASSRDRGADTQYF
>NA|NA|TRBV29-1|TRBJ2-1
TGCAGCCTTCCCGGACTCGCGTTCCATGAGCAGTTCTTC
CSLPGLAFHEQFF
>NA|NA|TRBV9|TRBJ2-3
TGTGCCAGCAGCGTAGGTCCGAGGGGCTCCACAGATACGCAGTATTTT
CASSVGPRGSTDTQYF
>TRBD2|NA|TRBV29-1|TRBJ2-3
TGCAGCACAGGACTAGCGGGGAGCACAGATACGCAGTATTTT
CSTGLAGSTDTQYF
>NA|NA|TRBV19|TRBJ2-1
TGTGCCAGTAGTATAGATCTTCCGGCGGGATCCTACAATGAGCAGTTCTTC
CASSIDLPAGSYNEQFF
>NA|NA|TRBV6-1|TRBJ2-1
TGTGCCAGCAGTCTCTACTCGAACAATGAGCAGTTCTTC
CASSLYSNNEQFF
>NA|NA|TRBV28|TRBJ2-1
TGTGCCACTGACTCCGGGACCCACTCCTACAATGAGCAGTTCTTC
CATDSGTHSYNEQFF
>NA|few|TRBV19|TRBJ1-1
TGTGCCAGTAGTATTCAGGGACGGAGTGGTGAAGCTTTCTTT
CASSIQGRSGEAFF
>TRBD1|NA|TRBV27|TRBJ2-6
TGTGCCAGCAGGTTGACAGGGACTGGGGCCAACGTCCTGACTTTC
CASRLTGTGANVLTF
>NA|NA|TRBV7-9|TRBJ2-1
TGTGCCAGCAGCAAGTCCGCCCTGGAGCAGTTCTTC
CASSKSALEQFF
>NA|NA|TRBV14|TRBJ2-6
TGTGCCAGCAGCCAAGAGCCGGGACAAACGCGCTCTGGGGCCAACGTCCTGACTTTC
CASSQEPGQTRSGANVLTF
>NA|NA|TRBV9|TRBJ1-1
TGTGCCAGCAGCGTAGGGGGGTATACTGAAGCTTTCTTT
CASSVGGYTEAFF
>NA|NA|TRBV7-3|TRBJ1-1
TGTGCCAGCAGCCTCGCCCTGAACACTGAAGCTTTCTTT
CASSLALNTEAFF
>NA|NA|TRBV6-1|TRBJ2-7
TGTGCCAGCAAGGACGGGAGCTCCTACGAGCAGTACTTC
CASKDGSSYEQYF
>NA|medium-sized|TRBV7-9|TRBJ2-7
TGTGCCAGCAGTCTACTCCACATCGGGTCCTACGAGCAGTACTTC
CASSLLHIGSYEQYF
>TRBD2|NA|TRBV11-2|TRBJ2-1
TGTGCCAGCAGCGCCAGCATGGGCGGGGGTGAGCAGTTCTTC
CASSASMGGGEQFF
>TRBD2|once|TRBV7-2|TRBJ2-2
TGTGCCAGCAACCAACGTCGACTAGCGGGAGTTACCGGGGAGCTGTTTTTT
CASNQRRLAGVTGELFF
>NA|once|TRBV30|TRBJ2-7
TGTGCCTGGAGTGTTAGTACTCTCGTCAGCGTCTACGAGCAGTACTTC
CAWSVSTLVSVYEQYF
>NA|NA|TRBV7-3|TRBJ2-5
TGTGCCAGCAGCCGCCAAGGCGGAGGCCAAGAGACCCAGTACTTC
CASSRQGGGQETQYF
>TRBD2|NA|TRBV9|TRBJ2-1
TGTGCCAGCAGCGTAGAGGGGGTGACTAGCGGGAGGCGAAATGAGCAGTTCTTC
CASSVEGVTSGRRNEQFF
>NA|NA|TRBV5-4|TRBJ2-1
TGTGCCAGCAGACCGAGAGGAGGCGACAATGAGCAGTTCTTC
CASRPRGGDNEQFF
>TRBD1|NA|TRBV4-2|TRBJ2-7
TGTGCCAGCAGCCGGGACAGGGGACCCTCCTACGAGCAGTACTTC
CASSRDRGPSYEQYF
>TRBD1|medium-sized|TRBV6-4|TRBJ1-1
TGTGCCAGCAGCGTAACAGGGGGTGGCACTGAAGCTTTCTTT
CASSVTGGGTEAFF
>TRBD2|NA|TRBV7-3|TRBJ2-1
TGTGCCAGCAGCTTAACGGGAGCCGGGACTAGGGGACTATTCTTC
CASSLTGAGTRGLFF